The 20 T cell receptor beta chains presented below share a single source sample, sequenced in a study of cytomegalovirus exposure and HLA in healthy donors. PCR employed 60 Vbeta and 13 Jbeta primers. Profiling relied on immunoSEQ multiplex PCR, and the TCRdb table lists in-frame clones only, not all of them. The profile shows 160,000 or so clones, roughly 80% of them singletons. The sequenced material came from PBMCs. The receptors were gathered from a woman in her twenties or thirties in good health and CMV-seropositive.

The chain couples TRBV30 to TRBJ1-2; D is ambiguous. This CDR3 comprises 13 residues. Germline V gene lookup returns CDR1 GTSNPN and CDR2 SVGIG (reference sequence). V was cut by 6 bases and J by 4 bases, with 15 bases left in between. This chain's CDR3 is CACRGGLGYGYTF. The DNA for the CDR3 is TGTGCCTGCCGGGGTGGGCTTGGCTATGGCTACACCTTC.

The chain has TRBV7-9 and TRBJ2-5; 11 bases agree with TRBD2. The CDR3 consists of 15 residues. Germline values: CDR1 SEHNR, CDR2 FQNEAQ (reference sequence). With 5 bases clipped from V and 5 bases from J, the junction kept 7 bases outside the gene matches. The CDR3 reads CASSRSSGGFETQYF. The CDR3 nucleotides read TGTGCCAGCAGCCGTTCTAGCGGGGGGTTTGAGACCCAGTACTTC.

The V and J genes are TRBV5-6 and TRBJ2-7; tentative D call: TRBD2 (5 bases). Germline values: CDR1 SGHDT, CDR2 YYEEEE. The CDR3 is 15 amino acids. The germline V and J ends were trimmed by 4 bases and 0 bases, with 14 bases remaining between them. The CDR3 DNA sequence: TGTGCCAGCAGCGGCGGAACGGGGAGCTCCTACGAGCAGTACTTC. Its protein product is CASSGGTGSSYEQYF.

This clone was recorded once. This rearrangement joins TRBV19 to TRBJ1-2, with 9 bases identical to TRBD1. V trimming: 5 bases; J trimming: 1 base; junction bases outside the gene matches: 5. This CDR3 comprises 15 residues. The germline V gene has CDR1 LNHDA and CDR2 SQIVND (reference sequence). The CDR3 here is CASSVRQGDNYGYTF. CDR3 in DNA: TGTGCCAGTAGTGTAAGACAGGGGGATAACTATGGCTACACCTTC. The full variable domain, with the rest looked up from reference TRBV19 and TRBJ1-2, is DGGITQSPKYLFRKEGQNVTLSCEQNLNHDAMYWYRQDPGQGLRLIYYSQIVNDFQKGDIAEGYSVSREKKESFPLTVTSAQKNPTAFYLCASSVRQGDNYGYTFGSGTRLTVV.

This clone was observed once. The chain couples TRBV6-5 to TRBJ1-1; 8 bases align to TRBD1. This CDR3 contains 15 residues. Germline V gene sequence: CDR1 MNHEY, CDR2 SVGAGI. Trimming removed 2 bases from V and 3 bases from J; junction bases left unmatched: 5. The CDR3 region is CASSYLGQEYTEAFF. In nucleotides, the CDR3 is TGTGCCAGCAGTTACCTGGGACAGGAGTACACTGAAGCTTTCTTT.

V usage is TRBV6-6 and J usage is TRBJ1-2, with D unclear. Deletions cut 7 bases from V and 4 bases from J, with 13 bases between. In germline, CDR1 is MNHNY, CDR2 SVGAGI (reference sequence). The CDR3 has 13 residues. The CDR3 DNA reads TGTGCCAGCACCCCTGGCGGCTCCTATGGCTACACCTTC. Translation: CASTPGGSYGYTF.

J is TRBJ1-2 and V is TRBV19; weak D call: TRBD1 (6 bases). The CDR3 contains 14 residues. Between the trimmed V and J ends, which lost 3 bases and 0 bases, there was a span of 8 bases. CDR1 is LNHDA, CDR2 SQIVND, per germline (reference sequence). CDR3 sequence (DNA): TGTGCCAGTAGTATCAGGGGACCTAACTATGGCTACACCTTC. As protein: CASSIRGPNYGYTF.

The chain uses TRBV6-6 and TRBJ2-5; D unclear. The J call may be faulty, since TRBJ2-7 better matches the DNA end. The CDR3 runs 14 residues. The germline V gene has CDR1 MNHNY and CDR2 SVGAGI (reference sequence). CDR3 protein: CASSPPGSLYEQYF. The CDR3 nucleotides read TGTGCCAGCAGTCCCCCGGGTAGTTTATACGAGCAGTACTTC.

The chain combines TRBV6-4 with TRBJ2-2; a possible D gene is TRBD2 (6 bases). V lost 5 bases and J lost 1, with 8 bases in between. Germline V gives CDR1 MRHNA, CDR2 SNTAGT. The CDR3 length is 14 residues. DNA of the CDR3: TGTGCCAGCAGTTTCGGGGGGAACACCGGGGAGCTGTTTTTT. Encoded protein: CASSFGGNTGELFF.

Of note for this clone: The DNA is omitted, as the CDR3 cannot be located on it reliably, and the CDR3 follows TCRdb's listing. This chain uses TRBV19 with TRBJ1-1; TRBD1, the D gene given by the table, was not confirmed from the DNA. The CDR3 totals 14 residues, both ends included. The germline CDR1 and CDR2 sequences are LNHDA and SQIVND (reference sequence). The CDR3 loop is CASTSDRMSTEAFF.

The chain employs TRBV10-3 and TRBJ2-7, with TRBD1 matching over 12 bases. The trim removed 6 bases at V and 6 bases at J, leaving 6 bases unmatched. This CDR3 comprises 14 residues. The germline V gene encodes CDR1 ENHRY and CDR2 SYGVKD. This CDR3 is CAIRGQGALVEQYF. The DNA for the CDR3 is TGTGCCATCAGGGGACAGGGGGCCCTCGTCGAGCAGTACTTC.

This clone was observed once. V usage is TRBV11-2 and J usage is TRBJ1-2, with D possibly being TRBD1 (6 bases). V lost 5 bases and J 7 bases, leaving 17 bases between the germline ends. CDR1 is SGHAT and CDR2 is FQNNGV in the germline V gene. The CDR3 extends over 14 amino acids. The CDR3 is CASSAQAGAAGYTF. DNA for the CDR3: TGTGCCAGCAGCGCCCAAGCGGGGGCCGCTGGCTACACCTTC.

The genes are TRBV7-9 and TRBJ1-1; 8 bases match TRBD1. CDR1 is SEHNR, CDR2 FQNEAQ, per germline (reference sequence). The V gene end was trimmed by 5 bases and the J gene end by 4 bases; junction bases not matched to a gene: 9. The CDR3 loop spans 15 amino acids. The CDR3 region is CASSLPDRVVTEAFF. The CDR3 DNA follows: TGTGCCAGCAGCCTGCCGGACAGGGTAGTCACTGAAGCTTTCTTT. Full variable domain (remainder filled in from reference TRBV7-9 and TRBJ1-1): DTGVSQNPRHKITKRGQNVTFRCDPISEHNRLYWYRQTLGQGPEFLTYFQNEAQLEKSRLLSDRFSAERPKGSFSTLEIQRTEQGDSAMYLCASSLPDRVVTEAFFGQGTRLTVV.

The chain uses TRBV4-2 and TRBJ1-2, with TRBD1 identical over 7 bases. The CDR3 is 16 amino acids. V shed 4 bases and J 1 base; nucleotides not matched to a gene: 9. Germline V gene data show CDR1 as LGHNA and CDR2 as YNFKEQ. CDR3 region: CASSPQSGQFNYGYTF. CDR3 DNA: TGTGCCAGCAGCCCCCAATCGGGACAGTTTAACTATGGCTACACCTTC.

This clone was seen ten or more times. The chain carries TRBV5-3 and TRBJ1-2; a possible D gene is TRBD1 (6 bases). TRBV5-3 is an ORF; its function is uncertain. Between the trimmed V and J ends, which lost 4 bases and 2 bases, there was a span of 12 bases. This CDR3 contains 14 residues. DNA for the CDR3: TGTGCCAGAAGCCCCGGACAGAACAACTATGGCTACACCTTC. It translates to CARSPGQNNYGYTF.

CDR3 sequence reads: CSVPGEGSYEQYF. The CDR3 nucleotides are TGCAGCGTTCCAGGGGAGGGTTCCTACGAGCAGTACTTC. The chain uses TRBV29-1 and TRBJ2-7; D might be TRBD2 (7 bases). V was clipped by 5 bases and J by 1 base, with 12 bases between them. There are 13 residues in the CDR3. CDR1 SQVTM and CDR2 ANQGSEA come from the germline V gene.

The rearrangement joins TRBV6-4 to TRBJ2-3; 10 bases align to TRBD2. The CDR3 runs 15 residues. Germline values: CDR1 MRHNA, CDR2 SNTAGT. After removal of 5 bases from V and 10 bases from J, the junction contained 12 bases not matched to a gene. In nucleotides, the CDR3 is TGTGCCAGCAGTCATCTAAGCGGGGGGGCCGGTTCGCAGTATTTT. Encoded protein: CASSHLSGGAGSQYF.

This clone was recorded a few times. The rearrangement joins TRBV4-2 to TRBJ2-1, with D perhaps TRBD2 (6 bases). V was shortened by 4 bases and J by 0 bases, with 22 bases between the two germline ends. The germline V gene encodes CDR1 LGHNA and CDR2 YNFKEQ. This CDR3 spans 19 amino acids. The CDR3 spells CASSLFLALGDSSYNEQFF. In DNA form, the CDR3 reads TGTGCCAGCAGCCTTTTCCTAGCGCTAGGGGATTCCTCCTACAATGAGCAGTTCTTC.

J is TRBJ2-7 and V is TRBV5-1; D is perhaps TRBD1 (5 bases). Trimming shortened V by 1 base and J by 3 bases, and 14 bases separated the two germline ends. Germline assignment: CDR1 SGHRS and CDR2 YFSETQ. The CDR3 is 15 residues long. The CDR3, as DNA: TGCGCCAGCAGCTTGCAGGGTCTGGCGATCTACGAGCAGTACTTC. This sequence encodes CASSLQGLAIYEQYF.

On this clone: The same CDR3 arises from other DNA sequences in this sample as well. The V call is TRBV5-4, the J call TRBJ2-1, with TRBD2 matching 16 bases. The germline V gene encodes CDR1 SGHNT and CDR2 YYREEE (reference sequence). This CDR3 is built from 17 residues. Germline trimming cut 2 bases from V and 8 bases from J; bases unmatched to any gene: 7. CDR3 in DNA: TGTGCCAGCAGCTTCGGGACTAGCGGGGGGGCCTGGGATGAGCAGTTCTTC. Amino acids: CASSFGTSGGAWDEQFF. The full variable domain, rest sourced from reference TRBV5-4 and TRBJ2-1, is ETGVTQSPTHLIKTRGQQVTLRCSSQSGHNTVSWYQQALGQGPQFIFQYYREEENGRGNFPPRFSGLQFPNYSSELNVNALELDDSALYLCASSFGTSGGAWDEQFFGPGTRLTVL.